This TCR beta chain stems from a study of type 1 regulatory T cells. Across the study: T-allo10 is an in vitro-generated, Tr1-enriched CD4 T cell product specific for alloantigen.

Notes on this clonotype: Its specificity is unknown.

MiXCR, applied by TCRdb to the reads, yields one record per CDR3 protein. The sample lists about 24,000 distinct CDR3 sequences, roughly 50% occurring once. This CDR3 has 13 amino acids. Germline lookup yields CDR1 SNHLY and CDR2 FYNNEI. Trimming took 5 bases from V and 4 from J, leaving 9 bases between them. The chain employs TRBV2 and TRBJ1-3; D uncertain. Sequencing was done on a sample of cultured T cells, either the whole culture or a sorted T cell fraction (not recorded which). This clonotype was obtained from a human donor in good health. CDR3 sequence: CASSPISGNTIYF. CDR3 DNA sequence: TGTGCCAGCAGTCCCATTTCAGGAAACACCATATATTTT.